The 15 T cell receptor beta chains reported below all come from one sample, sequenced in a study of shared clonotypes between healthy human individuals. Repertoires were generated with immunoSEQ multiplex PCR, while TCRdb's copy carries only in-frame clones and drops some. The sample lists around 370,000 clones, around 96% occurring once. Specimen: memory CD8+ T cells sorted from blood. Subset defined: CD45RO+ cells pooled with CCR7-negative TemRA cells. These receptor sequences come from a man aged 25 to 40 in good health.

The chain joins TRBV9 to TRBJ1-1; the D gene is possibly TRBD1 (5 bases). The V and J ends lost 4 bases and 1 base respectively, with 14 bases between them. CDR1 is SGDLS and CDR2 is YYNGEE in the germline V gene. The CDR3 consists of 15 residues. The CDR3 reads CASSPRGRSNTEAFF. DNA for the CDR3: TGTGCCAGCAGCCCGAGGGGACGGTCGAACACTGAAGCTTTCTTT.

This clone is a singleton in its sample. This chain connects TRBV30 to TRBJ1-2; 9 nucleotides line up with TRBD1. V shed 0 bases, J shed 4 bases, and the junction held 0 bases outside the gene matches. Germline CDR1 and CDR2: GTSNPN and SVGIG (reference sequence). The CDR3 spans 13 residues. The CDR3: CAWSVGQGYGYTF. CDR3 DNA sequence: TGTGCCTGGAGTGTGGGACAGGGCTATGGCTACACCTTC.

The chain has TRBV28 and TRBJ1-5, with 10 positions matching TRBD1. This CDR3 has 17 residues. CDR1 and CDR2 from the germline V gene are MDHEN and SYDVKM. The V and J ends lost 5 bases and 6 bases, in that order; junction bases with no gene match: 13. CDR3: CASSPRQGAYRGQPQHF. CDR3 nucleotides: TGTGCCAGCAGTCCACGACAGGGGGCTTACCGTGGTCAGCCCCAGCATTTT.

The chain uses TRBV9 and TRBJ1-2; 9 nucleotides align to TRBD1. The germline gives CDR1 SGDLS, CDR2 YYNGEE. The junction had 1 base not matched to a gene; V was cut back by 0 bases and J by 7 bases. The CDR3 is made up of 13 amino acids. The CDR3 spells CASSVGQGGGYTF. DNA for the CDR3: TGTGCCAGCAGCGTAGGACAGGGGGGTGGCTACACCTTC.

The chain carries TRBV10-1 and TRBJ2-2; D remains ambiguous. CDR1 is WNHNN and CDR2 is SYGVQD in the germline V gene (reference sequence). Trimming removed 6 bases at V and 5 bases at J, with 13 bases between. The CDR3 sequence is 14 residues long. CDR3 protein: CASREGVGTGELFF. The CDR3 DNA sequence: TGCGCCAGCAGGGAAGGTGTAGGGACCGGGGAGCTGTTTTTT.

This chain links TRBV18 with TRBJ2-1; TRBD2 matches 7 bases. The CDR3 has 15 amino acids. The ends lost 3 bases at V and 3 bases at J; junction bases unmatched: 5. The V gene's germline CDR1 is KGHSH and CDR2 LQKENI. CDR3 DNA: TGTGCCAGCTCACCGGGACTACCGGACTACAATGAGCAGTTCTTC. Protein sequence: CASSPGLPDYNEQFF.

The V and J genes are TRBV28 and TRBJ2-6; unclear D gene. Trimming left V 5 bases short and J 1 base short, with 6 bases between. Germline V gene sequence: CDR1 MDHEN, CDR2 SYDVKM. This CDR3 contains 14 residues. The CDR3 DNA reads as TGTGCCAGCAGTCCAAATTCTGGGGCCAACGTCCTGACTTTC. Protein: CASSPNSGANVLTF.

This sequence joins TRBV5-1 and TRBJ2-7; a weak D match, TRBD1 (6 bases). V lost 4 bases and J lost 3, with 17 bases in between. The CDR3 contains 15 residues. Germline V gives CDR1 SGHRS, CDR2 YFSETQ. Here the CDR3 DNA reads TGCGCCAGCAGCAAACTACAGGGAGCTAGCTACGAGCAGTACTTC. It yields the protein CASSKLQGASYEQYF.

This sequence joins TRBV6-5 and TRBJ2-1, with D perhaps TRBD2 (5 bases). Trimming took 0 bases from V and 7 from J, leaving 7 bases between them. Per germline, CDR1 MNHEY and CDR2 SVGAGI. The CDR3 consists of 13 residues. The CDR3 loop reads CASSYSSVNEQFF. CDR3 DNA sequence: TGTGCCAGCAGTTACTCTAGCGTTAATGAGCAGTTCTTC.

The chain couples TRBV5-6 to TRBJ2-2; D tentatively reads TRBD1 or TRBD2 (5 bases each). The CDR3 contains 13 residues. Trimming stripped 3 bases from V and 4 bases from J, with 7 bases between. Germline V gene sequence: CDR1 SGHDT, CDR2 YYEEEE. The CDR3 reads CASSWGSTGELFF. Here the CDR3 DNA reads TGTGCCAGCAGCTGGGGGTCCACCGGGGAGCTGTTTTTT.

The rearrangement joins TRBV19 to TRBJ1-4; 8 bases are a match to TRBD1. Germline V CDR1 and CDR2: LNHDA, SQIVND (reference sequence). The CDR3 sequence is 14 residues long. Trimming took 4 bases from V and 6 from J; bases not matched to a gene: 4. In nucleotides, the CDR3 is TGTGCCAGTAGTAAGTTGGACAGGGATGAAAAACTGTTTTTT. It encodes CASSKLDRDEKLFF.

This rearrangement joins TRBV30 to TRBJ2-7; a possible D gene is TRBD2 (5 bases). The CDR3 runs to 13 residues. V was trimmed by 0 bases and J by 5 bases, leaving 11 bases between them. Germline values: CDR1 GTSNPN, CDR2 SVGIG (reference sequence). This CDR3 is CAWSVLTRDEQYF. DNA of the CDR3: TGTGCCTGGAGTGTACTGACGAGGGACGAGCAGTACTTC. The full variable domain, its missing parts supplied by reference TRBV30 and TRBJ2-7, is SQTIHQWPATLVQPVGSPLSLECTVEGTSNPNLYWYRQAAGRGLQLLFYSVGIGQISSEVPQNLSASRPQDRQFILSSKKLLLSDSGFYLCAWSVLTRDEQYFGPGTRLTVT.

The chain couples TRBV7-9 to TRBJ1-5; tentative D call: TRBD1 (5 bases). CDR1 and CDR2 (germline): SEHNR, FQNEAQ (reference sequence). Trimming took 3 bases from V and 6 from J, leaving 9 bases between them. The CDR3 contains 13 residues. As DNA, the CDR3 is TGTGCCAGCAGCTTTGAGGGGCGTCAGCCCCAGCATTTT. The encoded protein is CASSFEGRQPQHF.

The V call is TRBV2, the J call TRBJ2-1; a weak D match, TRBD2 (5 bases). Trimming took 4 bases from V and 6 from J, leaving 19 bases between them. The CDR3 totals 16 residues. The V gene's germline CDR1 is SNHLY and CDR2 FYNNEI. The CDR3 region has the DNA TGTGCCAGCAGTGTTGACCTCGTGAGTGGAGGCAATGAGCAGTTCTTC. Protein product: CASSVDLVSGGNEQFF.

The V gene is TRBV27, the J gene TRBJ2-4; 9 bases match TRBD2. Germline trimming cut 2 bases from V and 0 bases from J; bases unmatched to any gene: 2. Germline V lookup: CDR1 MNHEY, CDR2 SMNVEV (reference sequence). The CDR3 spans 16 residues. The CDR3 protein is CASSLAGGLAKNIQYF. The CDR3 DNA sequence: TGTGCCAGCAGTTTAGCGGGAGGGCTAGCCAAAAACATTCAGTACTTC.